This TCR beta chain stems from a study of CD8 T cells in Susac syndrome. In germline, CDR1 is GTSNPN, CDR2 SVGIG (reference sequence). Trimming took off 1 base at V and 8 bases at J, with 9 bases between the two ends. The CDR3 is 12 residues long. Sequencing of TCR beta was performed on blood CD8+ and CD4+ T cells. cDNA came from around 0.5 to 1 ug RNA primed by random hexamers. In TCRdb, the immunoSEQ multiplex PCR reads were re-called with MiXCR into one record per CDR3 protein. The sample lists roughly 180,000 distinct CDR3 sequences, approximately 93% occurring once. The clonotype was recovered from a human donor with multiple sclerosis. The sample comprised CD4+ T cells from PBMCs. The chain combines TRBV30 with TRBJ1-3; D is possibly TRBD1 (5 bases). CDR3: CAWSGGGDTIYF. CDR3 sequence (DNA): TGTGCCTGGAGTGGTGGGGGTGACACCATATATTTT.